This T cell receptor (beta chain) originates from a study of shared clonotypes between healthy human individuals. For the study at large: Researchers drew samples from a couple of women and three men aged 18 to 49.

Comment on this clone: The antigen remains unidentified.

Study-wide findings and caveats: Inspection by rarefaction showed sorted-subset sequencing to be incomplete despite large depth.

The DNA input per sorted-subset replicate PCR was roughly 180 ng, corresponding to 25,000 to 35,000 T cell genomes. The data were produced by immunoSEQ multiplex PCR, yet TCRdb's version contains in-frame clones alone and is incomplete. The sample has some 2,400,000 clones; almost 96% are singletons. CDR1 is GTSNPN, CDR2 SVGIG, per germline (reference sequence). V was clipped by 0 bases and J by 5 bases, with 11 bases between them. There are 14 residues in the CDR3. This sequence originates from a man aged 18 to 35 in good health. The chain uses TRBV30 and TRBJ1-5; no clear D gene. Source material: naive CD4+ T cells sorted from blood. Subset described: CD45RA+ positively selected. CDR3 loop: CAWSVRHVDQPQHF. The CDR3 region has the DNA TGTGCCTGGAGTGTACGTCATGTGGATCAGCCCCAGCATTTT.